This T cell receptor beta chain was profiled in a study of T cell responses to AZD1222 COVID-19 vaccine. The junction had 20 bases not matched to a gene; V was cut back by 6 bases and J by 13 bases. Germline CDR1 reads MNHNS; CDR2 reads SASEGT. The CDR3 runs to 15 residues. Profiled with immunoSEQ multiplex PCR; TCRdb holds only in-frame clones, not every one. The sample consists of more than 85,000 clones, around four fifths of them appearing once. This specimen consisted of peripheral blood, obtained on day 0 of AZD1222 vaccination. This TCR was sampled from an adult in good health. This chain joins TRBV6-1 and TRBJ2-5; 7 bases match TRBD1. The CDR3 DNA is TGTGCCAGCAGAACCGGACCGGGACAGAGTCATGGTAGGTACTTC. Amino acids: CASRTGPGQSHGRYF.